This T cell receptor beta chain was captured by sequencing in a study of cytomegalovirus exposure and HLA in healthy donors. In its sample, this clone was seen once. PCR amplification relied on 60 Vbeta primers (plus 13 Jbeta primers). TCRdb's copy holds only in-frame clones and misses some; the assay was immunoSEQ multiplex PCR. The sample has roughly 240,000 clones, around 80% seen once. CDR1 and CDR2 from the germline V gene are MNHEY and SVGAGI. V lost 4 bases to trimming and J lost 5 bases, with 9 bases between them. This CDR3 has 12 amino acids. The TCR originated in a boy between 10 and 17 years old in good health and CMV-seronegative. The material sequenced was PBMCs. The chain links TRBV6-5 to TRBJ2-7, with a tentative D call TRBD1 (5 bases). The CDR3 loop reads CASSSPGNEQYF. CDR3 nucleotide sequence: TGTGCCAGCAGTTCTCCAGGGAACGAGCAGTACTTC.